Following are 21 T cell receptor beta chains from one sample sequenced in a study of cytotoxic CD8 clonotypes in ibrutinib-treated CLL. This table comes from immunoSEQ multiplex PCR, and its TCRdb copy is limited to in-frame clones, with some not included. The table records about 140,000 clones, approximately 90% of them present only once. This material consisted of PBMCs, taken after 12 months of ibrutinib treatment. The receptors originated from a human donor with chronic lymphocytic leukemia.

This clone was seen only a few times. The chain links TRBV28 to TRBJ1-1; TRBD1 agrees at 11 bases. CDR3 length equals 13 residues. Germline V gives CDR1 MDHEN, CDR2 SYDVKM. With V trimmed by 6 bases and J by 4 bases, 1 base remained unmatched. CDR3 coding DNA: TGTGCCAGCAGAGGGACAGGGGGCACTGAAGCTTTCTTT. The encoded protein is CASRGTGGTEAFF.

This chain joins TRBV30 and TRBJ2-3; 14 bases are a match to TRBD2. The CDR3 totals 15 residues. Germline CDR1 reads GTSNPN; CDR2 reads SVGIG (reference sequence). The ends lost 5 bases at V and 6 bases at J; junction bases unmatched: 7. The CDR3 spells CAWATGTSGSDTQYF. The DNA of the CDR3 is TGTGCCTGGGCTACTGGGACTAGCGGGAGTGATACGCAGTATTTT. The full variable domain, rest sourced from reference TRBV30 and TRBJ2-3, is SQTIHQWPATLVQPVGSPLSLECTVEGTSNPNLYWYRQAAGRGLQLLFYSVGIGQISSEVPQNLSASRPQDRQFILSSKKLLLSDSGFYLCAWATGTSGSDTQYFGPGTRLTVL.

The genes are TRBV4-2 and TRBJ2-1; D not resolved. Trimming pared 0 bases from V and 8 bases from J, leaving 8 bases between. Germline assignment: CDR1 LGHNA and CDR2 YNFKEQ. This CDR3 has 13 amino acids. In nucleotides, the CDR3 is TGTGCCAGCAGCCAAGATTTGGGCTATGAGCAGTTCTTC. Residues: CASSQDLGYEQFF.

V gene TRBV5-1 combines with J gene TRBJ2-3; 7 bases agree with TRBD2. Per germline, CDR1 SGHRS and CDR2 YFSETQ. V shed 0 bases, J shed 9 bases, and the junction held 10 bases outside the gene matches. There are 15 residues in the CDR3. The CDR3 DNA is TGCGCCAGCAGCTTGGCTAGCGGAAACTACAACACGCAGTATTTT. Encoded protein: CASSLASGNYNTQYF. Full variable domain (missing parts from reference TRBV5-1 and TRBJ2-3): KAGVTQTPRYLIKTRGQQVTLSCSPISGHRSVSWYQQTPGQGLQFLFEYFSETQRNKGNFPGRFSGRQFSNSRSEMNVSTLELGDSALYLCASSLASGNYNTQYFGPGTRLTVL.

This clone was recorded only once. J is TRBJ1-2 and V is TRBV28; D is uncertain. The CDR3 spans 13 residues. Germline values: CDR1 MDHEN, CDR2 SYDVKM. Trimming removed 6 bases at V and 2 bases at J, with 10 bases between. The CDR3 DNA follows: TGTGCCAGCAGGCCGGGCCCGAACTATGGCTACACCTTC. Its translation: CASRPGPNYGYTF.

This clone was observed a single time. This chain's CDR3 is CASIRDSSYEQYF. CDR3 in DNA: TGTGCCAGCATCAGGGACAGCTCCTACGAGCAGTACTTC. This sequence joins TRBV28 and TRBJ2-7; TRBD1 agrees at 7 bases. Germline V lookup: CDR1 MDHEN, CDR2 SYDVKM. This CDR3 comprises 13 residues. V trimming: 7 bases; J trimming: 0 bases; junction bases outside the gene matches: 3. Full variable domain (rest looked up from reference TRBV28 and TRBJ2-7): DVKVTQSSRYLVKRTGEKVFLECVQDMDHENMFWYRQDPGLGLRLIYFSYDVKMKEKGDIPEGYSVSREKKERFSLILESASTNQTSMYLCASIRDSSYEQYFGPGTRLTVT.

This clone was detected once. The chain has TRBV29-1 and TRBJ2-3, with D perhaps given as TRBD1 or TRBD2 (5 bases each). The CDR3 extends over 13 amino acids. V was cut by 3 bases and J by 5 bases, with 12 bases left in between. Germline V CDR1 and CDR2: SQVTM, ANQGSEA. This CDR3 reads CSVDGTTQDTQYF. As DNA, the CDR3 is TGCAGCGTTGACGGGACCACCCAAGATACGCAGTATTTT.

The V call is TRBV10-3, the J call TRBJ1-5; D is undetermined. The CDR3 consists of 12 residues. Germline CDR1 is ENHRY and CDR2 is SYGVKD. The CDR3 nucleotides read TGTGCAGTGGCAGGTAATAATCAGCCCCAGCATTTT. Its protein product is CAVAGNNQPQHF.

DNA of the CDR3: TGTGCCACCAGCAACCACAGGGGCCCGGAGAACATTCAGTACTTC. Translated: CATSNHRGPENIQYF. The gene calls are TRBV15 and TRBJ2-4, with 7 positions matching TRBD1. V dropped 4 bases and J dropped 7; count of bases not matched to a gene: 10. This CDR3 has 15 amino acids. Germline loops: CDR1 LNHNV, CDR2 YYDKDF (reference sequence).

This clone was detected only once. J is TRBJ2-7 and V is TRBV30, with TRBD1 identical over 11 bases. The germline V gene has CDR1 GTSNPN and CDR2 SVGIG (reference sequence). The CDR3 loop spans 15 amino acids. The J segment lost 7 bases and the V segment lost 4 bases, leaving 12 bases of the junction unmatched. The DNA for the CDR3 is TGTGCCTGGAAGACTTTAGGACAGGGGGCTAAAGAGCAGTACTTC. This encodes CAWKTLGQGAKEQYF.

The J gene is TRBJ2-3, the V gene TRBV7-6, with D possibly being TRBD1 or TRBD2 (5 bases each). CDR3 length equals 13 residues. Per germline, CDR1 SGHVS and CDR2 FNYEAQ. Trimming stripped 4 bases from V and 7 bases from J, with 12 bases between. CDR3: CASSSRDGYTQYF. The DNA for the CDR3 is TGTGCCAGCAGCTCACGGGACGGCTATACGCAGTATTTT.

This chain's CDR3 is CATDYEQYF. In nucleotides, the CDR3 is TGTGCCACCGACTACGAGCAGTACTTC. This chain connects TRBV6-6 to TRBJ2-7, with D unclear. Germline V gene sequence: CDR1 MNHNY, CDR2 SVGAGI (reference sequence). Trimming took off 10 bases at V and 3 bases at J, with 4 bases between the two ends. The CDR3 sequence is 9 residues long.

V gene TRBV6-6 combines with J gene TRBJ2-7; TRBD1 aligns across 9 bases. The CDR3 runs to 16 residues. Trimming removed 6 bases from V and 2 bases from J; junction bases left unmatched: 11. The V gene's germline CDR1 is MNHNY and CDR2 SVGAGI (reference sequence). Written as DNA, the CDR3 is TGTGCCAGCAGCACGGGGGCCGGGACAGGGCCCTACGAGCAGTACTTC. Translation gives CASSTGAGTGPYEQYF.

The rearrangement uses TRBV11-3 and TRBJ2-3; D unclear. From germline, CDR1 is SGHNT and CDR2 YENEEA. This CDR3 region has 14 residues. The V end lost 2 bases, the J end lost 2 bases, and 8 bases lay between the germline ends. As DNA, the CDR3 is TGTGCCAGCAGCTTACAGTCAAACACAGATACGCAGTATTTT. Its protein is CASSLQSNTDTQYF.

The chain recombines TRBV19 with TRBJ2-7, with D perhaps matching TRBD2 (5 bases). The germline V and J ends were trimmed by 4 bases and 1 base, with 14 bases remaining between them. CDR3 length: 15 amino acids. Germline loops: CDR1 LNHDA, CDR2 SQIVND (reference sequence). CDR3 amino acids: CASSRTVSGSYEQYF. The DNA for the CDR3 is TGTGCCAGTAGTAGGACGGTAAGCGGTTCCTACGAGCAGTACTTC. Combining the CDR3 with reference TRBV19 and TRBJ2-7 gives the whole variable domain DGGITQSPKYLFRKEGQNVTLSCEQNLNHDAMYWYRQDPGQGLRLIYYSQIVNDFQKGDIAEGYSVSREKKESFPLTVTSAQKNPTAFYLCASSRTVSGSYEQYFGPGTRLTVT.

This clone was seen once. CDR3 loop: CASSPQQGEAFF. CDR3 nucleotides: TGTGCCAGCTCCCCCCAACAGGGAGAAGCTTTCTTT. The chain is built from TRBV18 and TRBJ1-1; D perhaps matches TRBD1 (6 bases). The CDR3 has 12 amino acids. CDR1 and CDR2 from the germline V gene are KGHSH and LQKENI. The V end lost 6 bases, the J end lost 8 bases, and 13 bases lay between the germline ends.

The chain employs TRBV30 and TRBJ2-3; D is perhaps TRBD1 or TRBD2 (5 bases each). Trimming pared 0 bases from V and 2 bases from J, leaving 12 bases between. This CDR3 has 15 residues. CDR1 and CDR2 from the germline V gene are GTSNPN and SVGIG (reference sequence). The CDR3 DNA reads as TGTGCCTGGAGTGTACTAGACAGCCCCACAGATACGCAGTATTTT. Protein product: CAWSVLDSPTDTQYF.

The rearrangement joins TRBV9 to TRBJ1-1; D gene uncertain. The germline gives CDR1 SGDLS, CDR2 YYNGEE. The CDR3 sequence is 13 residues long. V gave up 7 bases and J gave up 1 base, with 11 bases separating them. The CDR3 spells CASAGPWNTEAFF. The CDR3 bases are TGTGCCAGCGCCGGCCCATGGAACACTGAAGCTTTCTTT.

This CDR3 is CASSQTSGSTYNEQFF. DNA of the CDR3: TGTGCCAGCAGCCAGACTAGCGGGAGCACCTACAATGAGCAGTTCTTC. This chain joins TRBV7-3 and TRBJ2-1; 12 nucleotides match TRBD2. Losses at the gene ends were 5 bases for V and 2 bases for J; bases not matched to a gene: 4. Germline V gives CDR1 SGHTA, CDR2 FQGTGA. The CDR3 sequence is 16 residues long.

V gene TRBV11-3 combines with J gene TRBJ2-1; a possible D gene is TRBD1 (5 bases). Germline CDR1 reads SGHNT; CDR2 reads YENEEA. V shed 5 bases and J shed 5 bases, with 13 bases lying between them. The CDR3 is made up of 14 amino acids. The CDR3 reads CASSRPPRDNEQFF. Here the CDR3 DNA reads TGTGCCAGCAGCCGGCCCCCCAGGGACAATGAGCAGTTCTTC.

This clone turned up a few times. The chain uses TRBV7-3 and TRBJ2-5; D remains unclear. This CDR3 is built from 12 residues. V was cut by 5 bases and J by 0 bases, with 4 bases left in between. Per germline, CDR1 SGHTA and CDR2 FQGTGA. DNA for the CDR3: TGTGCCAGCAGCCACAACCAAGAGACCCAGTACTTC. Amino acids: CASSHNQETQYF.